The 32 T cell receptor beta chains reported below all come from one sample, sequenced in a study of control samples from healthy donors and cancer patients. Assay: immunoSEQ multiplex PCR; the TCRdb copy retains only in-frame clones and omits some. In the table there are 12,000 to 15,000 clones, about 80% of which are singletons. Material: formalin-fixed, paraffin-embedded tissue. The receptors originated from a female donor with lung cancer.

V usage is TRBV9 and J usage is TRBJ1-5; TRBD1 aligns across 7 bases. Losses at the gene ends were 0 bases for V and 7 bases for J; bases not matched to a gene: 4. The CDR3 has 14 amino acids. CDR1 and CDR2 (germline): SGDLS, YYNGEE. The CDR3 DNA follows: TGTGCCAGCAGCGTAGGACAGGGCCTCCAGCCCCAGCATTTT. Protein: CASSVGQGLQPQHF. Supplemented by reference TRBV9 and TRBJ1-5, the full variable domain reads DSGVTQTPKHLITATGQRVTLRCSPRSGDLSVYWYQQSLDQGLQFLIQYYNGEERAKGNILERFSAQQFPDLHSELNLSSLELGDSALYFCASSVGQGLQPQHFGDGTRLSIL.

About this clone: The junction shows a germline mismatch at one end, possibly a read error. The CDR3 coding sequence is TGTGCCAGCAGTCGTCCGGGACACTCCGACTACAAGCAGTACTTC. Its translation is CASSRPGHSDYKQYF. The rearrangement joins TRBV2 to TRBJ2-7; maybe TRBD1 (6 bases). Germline V gives CDR1 SNHLY, CDR2 FYNNEI. This CDR3 is built from 15 residues.

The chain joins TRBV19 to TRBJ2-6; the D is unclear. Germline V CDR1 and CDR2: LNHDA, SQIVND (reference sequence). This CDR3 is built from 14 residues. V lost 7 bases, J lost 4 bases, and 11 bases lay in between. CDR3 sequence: CASNEAAGANVLTF. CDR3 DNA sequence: TGTGCCAGTAACGAGGCGGCGGGGGCCAACGTCCTGACTTTC.

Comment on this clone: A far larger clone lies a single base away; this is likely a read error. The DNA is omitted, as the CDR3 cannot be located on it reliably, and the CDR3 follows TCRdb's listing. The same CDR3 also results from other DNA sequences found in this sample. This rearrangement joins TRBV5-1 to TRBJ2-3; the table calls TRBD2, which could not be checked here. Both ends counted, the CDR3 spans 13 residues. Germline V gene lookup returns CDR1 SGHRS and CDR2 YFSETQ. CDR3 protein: CASSLRQQRPQYF.

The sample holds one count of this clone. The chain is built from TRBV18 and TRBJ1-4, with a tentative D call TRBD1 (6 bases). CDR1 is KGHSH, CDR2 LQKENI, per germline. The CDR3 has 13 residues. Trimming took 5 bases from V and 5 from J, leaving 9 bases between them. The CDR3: CASSGQQNEKLFF. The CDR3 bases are TGTGCCAGCTCAGGACAGCAAAATGAAAAACTGTTTTTT.

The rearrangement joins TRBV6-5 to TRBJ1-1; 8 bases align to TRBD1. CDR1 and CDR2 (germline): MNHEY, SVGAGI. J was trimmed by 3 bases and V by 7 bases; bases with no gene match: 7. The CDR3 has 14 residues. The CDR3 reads CASKLDRGDTEAFF. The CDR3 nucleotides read TGTGCCAGCAAACTAGACAGGGGTGACACTGAAGCTTTCTTT.

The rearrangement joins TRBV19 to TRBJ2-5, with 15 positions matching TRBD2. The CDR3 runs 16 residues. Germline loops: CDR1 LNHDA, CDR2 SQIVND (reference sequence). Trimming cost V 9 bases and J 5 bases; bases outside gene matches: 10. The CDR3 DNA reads TGTGCCAGCACCGGGACTAGCGGGGGGAAAGTGGAGACCCAGTACTTC. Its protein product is CASTGTSGGKVETQYF.

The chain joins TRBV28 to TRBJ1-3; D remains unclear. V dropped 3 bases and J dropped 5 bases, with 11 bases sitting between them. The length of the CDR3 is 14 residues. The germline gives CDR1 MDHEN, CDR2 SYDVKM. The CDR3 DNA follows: TGTGCCAGCAGTTTCACCAGCCTAAGAAACACCATATATTTT. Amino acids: CASSFTSLRNTIYF.

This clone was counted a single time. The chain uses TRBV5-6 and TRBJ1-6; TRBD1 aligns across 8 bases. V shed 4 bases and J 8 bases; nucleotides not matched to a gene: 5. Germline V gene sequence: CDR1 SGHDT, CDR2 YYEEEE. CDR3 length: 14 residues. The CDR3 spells CASSHGQGYSPLHF. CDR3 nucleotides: TGTGCCAGCAGCCATGGACAGGGATATTCACCCCTCCACTTT. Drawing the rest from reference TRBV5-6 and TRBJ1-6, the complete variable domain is DAGVTQSPTHLIKTRGQQVTLRCSPKSGHDTVSWYQQALGQGPQFIFQYYEEEERQRGNFPDRFSGHQFPNYSSELNVNALLLGDSALYLCASSHGQGYSPLHFGNGTRLTVT.

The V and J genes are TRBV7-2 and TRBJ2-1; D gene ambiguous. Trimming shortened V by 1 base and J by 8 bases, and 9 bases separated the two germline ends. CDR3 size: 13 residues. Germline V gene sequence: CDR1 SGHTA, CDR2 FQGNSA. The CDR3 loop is CASSLEISDEQFF. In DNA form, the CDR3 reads TGTGCCAGCAGCTTAGAAATTTCCGATGAGCAGTTCTTC.

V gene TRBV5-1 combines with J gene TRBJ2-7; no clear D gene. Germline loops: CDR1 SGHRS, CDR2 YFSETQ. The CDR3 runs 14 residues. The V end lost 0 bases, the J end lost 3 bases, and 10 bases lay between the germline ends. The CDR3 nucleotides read TGCGCCAGCAGCTTGGGGCAGGCCAACTACGAGCAGTACTTC. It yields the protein CASSLGQANYEQYF.

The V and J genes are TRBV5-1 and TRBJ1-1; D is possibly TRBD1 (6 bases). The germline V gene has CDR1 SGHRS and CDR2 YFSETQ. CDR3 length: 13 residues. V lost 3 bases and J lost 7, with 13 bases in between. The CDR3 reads CASSSGQTYEAFF. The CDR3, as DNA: TGCGCCAGCAGCTCCGGACAGACCTATGAAGCTTTCTTT.

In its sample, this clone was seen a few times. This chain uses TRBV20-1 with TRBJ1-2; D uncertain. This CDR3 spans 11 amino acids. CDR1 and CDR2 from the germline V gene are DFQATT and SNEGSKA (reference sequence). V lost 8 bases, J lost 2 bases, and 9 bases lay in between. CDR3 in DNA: TGCAGTTTCCTCATAAACTATGGCTACACCTTC. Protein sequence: CSFLINYGYTF.

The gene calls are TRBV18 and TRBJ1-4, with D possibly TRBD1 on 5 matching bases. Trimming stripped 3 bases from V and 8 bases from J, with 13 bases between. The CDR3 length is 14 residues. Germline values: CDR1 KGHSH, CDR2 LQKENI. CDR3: CASSPTTEIEKLFF. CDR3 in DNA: TGTGCCAGCTCACCTACGACAGAGATCGAAAAACTGTTTTTT.

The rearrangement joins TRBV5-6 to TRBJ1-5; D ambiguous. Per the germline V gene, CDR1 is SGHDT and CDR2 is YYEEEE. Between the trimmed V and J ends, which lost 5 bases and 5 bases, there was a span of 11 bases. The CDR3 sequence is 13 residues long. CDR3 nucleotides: TGTGCCAGCAGTAAGGCAGAATATCAGCCCCAGCATTTT. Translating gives CASSKAEYQPQHF.

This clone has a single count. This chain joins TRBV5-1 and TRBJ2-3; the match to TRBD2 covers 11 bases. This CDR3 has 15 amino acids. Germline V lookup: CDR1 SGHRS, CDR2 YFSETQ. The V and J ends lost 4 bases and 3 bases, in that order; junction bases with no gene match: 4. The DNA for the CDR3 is TGCGCCAGCAGCGCGGGACTAGCGGAGACAGATACGCAGTATTTT. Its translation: CASSAGLAETDTQYF.

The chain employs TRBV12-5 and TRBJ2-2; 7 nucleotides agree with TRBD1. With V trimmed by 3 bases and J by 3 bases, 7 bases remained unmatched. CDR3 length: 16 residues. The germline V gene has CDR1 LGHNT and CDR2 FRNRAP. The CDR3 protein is CASGFSRDRHTGELFF. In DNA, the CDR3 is TGTGCTAGTGGTTTCTCCCGGGACAGACACACCGGGGAGCTGTTTTTT.

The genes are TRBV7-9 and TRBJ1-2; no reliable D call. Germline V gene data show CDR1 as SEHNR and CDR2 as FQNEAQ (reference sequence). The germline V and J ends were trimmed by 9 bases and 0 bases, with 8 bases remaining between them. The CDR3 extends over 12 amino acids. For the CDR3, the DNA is TGTGCCAGTGCCGCCGCTAACTATGGCTACACCTTC. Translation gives CASAAANYGYTF.

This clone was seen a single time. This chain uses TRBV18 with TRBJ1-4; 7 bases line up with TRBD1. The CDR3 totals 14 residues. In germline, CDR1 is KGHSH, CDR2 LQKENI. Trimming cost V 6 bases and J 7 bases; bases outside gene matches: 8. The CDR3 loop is CASSTGNRGEKLFF. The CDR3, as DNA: TGTGCCAGCTCTACCGGAAACAGGGGTGAAAAACTGTTTTTT.

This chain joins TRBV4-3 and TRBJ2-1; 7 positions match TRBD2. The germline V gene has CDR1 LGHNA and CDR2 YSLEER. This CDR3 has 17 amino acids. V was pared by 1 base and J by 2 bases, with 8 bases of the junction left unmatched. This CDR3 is CASSQGGSGATYNEQFF. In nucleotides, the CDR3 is TGCGCCAGCAGCCAAGGGGGCAGCGGGGCGACCTACAATGAGCAGTTCTTC.

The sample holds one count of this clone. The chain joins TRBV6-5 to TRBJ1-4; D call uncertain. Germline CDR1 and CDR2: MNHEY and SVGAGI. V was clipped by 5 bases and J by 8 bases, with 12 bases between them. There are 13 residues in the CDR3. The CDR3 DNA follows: TGTGCCAGCAGTAGTCAGCGGCGGGAAAAACTGTTTTTT. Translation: CASSSQRREKLFF.

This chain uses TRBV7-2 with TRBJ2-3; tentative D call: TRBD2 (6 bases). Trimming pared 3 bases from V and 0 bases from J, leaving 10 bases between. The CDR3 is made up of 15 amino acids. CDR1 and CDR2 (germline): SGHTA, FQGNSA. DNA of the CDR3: TGTGCCAGCAGCTTGGACTATACTAGCACAGATACGCAGTATTTT. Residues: CASSLDYTSTDTQYF.

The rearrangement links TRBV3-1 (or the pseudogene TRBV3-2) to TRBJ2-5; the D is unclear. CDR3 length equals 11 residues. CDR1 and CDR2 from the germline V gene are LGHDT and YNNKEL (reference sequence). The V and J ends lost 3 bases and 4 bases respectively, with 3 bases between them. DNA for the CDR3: TGTGCCAGCAGCCAGGGAGAGACCCAGTACTTC. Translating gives CASSQGETQYF.

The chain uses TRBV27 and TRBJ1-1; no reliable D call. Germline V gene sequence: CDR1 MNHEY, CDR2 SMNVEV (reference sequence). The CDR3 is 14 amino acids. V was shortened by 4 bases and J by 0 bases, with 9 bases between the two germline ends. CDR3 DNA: TGTGCCAGCAGTTCGGGGTCTTTGAACACTGAAGCTTTCTTT. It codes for CASSSGSLNTEAFF.

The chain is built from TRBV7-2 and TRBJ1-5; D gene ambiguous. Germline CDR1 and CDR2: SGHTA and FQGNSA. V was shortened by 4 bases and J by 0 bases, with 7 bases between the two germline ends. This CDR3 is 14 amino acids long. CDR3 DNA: TGTGCCAGCAGCTCCTTCAATAGCAATCAGCCCCAGCATTTT. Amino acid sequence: CASSSFNSNQPQHF.

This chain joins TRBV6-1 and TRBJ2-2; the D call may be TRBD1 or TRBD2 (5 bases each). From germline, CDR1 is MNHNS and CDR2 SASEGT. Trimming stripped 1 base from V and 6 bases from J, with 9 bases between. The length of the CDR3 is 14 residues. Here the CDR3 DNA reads TGTGCCAGCAGTGAAGTTGGGGGAGCCGGGGAGCTGTTTTTT. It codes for CASSEVGGAGELFF.

The CDR3 loop reads CASSQSRTGGGETQYF. In nucleotides, the CDR3 is TGCGCCAGCAGCCAATCGCGGACGGGGGGAGGAGAGACCCAGTACTTC. The rearrangement joins TRBV4-3 to TRBJ2-5; 7 bases align to TRBD2. The CDR3 length is 16 residues. The ends lost 2 bases at V and 4 bases at J; junction bases unmatched: 10. Germline CDR1 reads LGHNA; CDR2 reads YSLEER.

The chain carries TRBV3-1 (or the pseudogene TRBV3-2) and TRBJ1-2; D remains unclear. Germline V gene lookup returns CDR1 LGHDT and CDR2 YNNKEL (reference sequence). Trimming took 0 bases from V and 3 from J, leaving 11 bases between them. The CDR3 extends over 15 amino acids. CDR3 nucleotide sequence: TGTGCCAGCAGCCAAGATTCGGGTGGTCACTATGGCTACACCTTC. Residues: CASSQDSGGHYGYTF.

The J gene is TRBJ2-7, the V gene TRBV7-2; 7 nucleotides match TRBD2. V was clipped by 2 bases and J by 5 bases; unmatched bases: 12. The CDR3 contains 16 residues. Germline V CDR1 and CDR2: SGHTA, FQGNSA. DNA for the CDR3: TGTGCCAGCAGCTTATTGGCGGGCGGGAGTCGCGACGAGCAGTACTTC. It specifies CASSLLAGGSRDEQYF.

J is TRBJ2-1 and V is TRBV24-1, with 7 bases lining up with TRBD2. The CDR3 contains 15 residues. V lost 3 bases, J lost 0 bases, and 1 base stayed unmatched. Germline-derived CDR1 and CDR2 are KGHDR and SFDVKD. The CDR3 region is CATSDPGGSYNEQFF. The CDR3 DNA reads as TGTGCCACCAGTGATCCGGGGGGCTCCTACAATGAGCAGTTCTTC.

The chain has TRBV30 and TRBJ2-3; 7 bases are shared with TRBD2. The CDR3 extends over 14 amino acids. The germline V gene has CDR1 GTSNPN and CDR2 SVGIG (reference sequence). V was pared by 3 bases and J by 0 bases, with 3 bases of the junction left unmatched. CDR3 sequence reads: CAWSNGGSTDTQYF. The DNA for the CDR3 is TGTGCCTGGAGCAACGGGGGGAGCACAGATACGCAGTATTTT.

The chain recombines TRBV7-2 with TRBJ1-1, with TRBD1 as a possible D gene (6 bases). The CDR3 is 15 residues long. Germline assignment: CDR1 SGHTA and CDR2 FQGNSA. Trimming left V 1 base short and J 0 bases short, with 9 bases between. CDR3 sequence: CASSLGGGMNTEAFF. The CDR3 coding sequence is TGTGCCAGCAGCTTAGGTGGGGGCATGAACACTGAAGCTTTCTTT.